This TCR beta chain emerged from a study of glioma-infiltrating T cells. Unmatched junction bases numbered 5, after V lost 3 bases and J lost 7 bases. This CDR3 spans 16 amino acids. Using RNA template, CDR3s of TCR alpha and beta were amplified with iRepertoire arm-PCR. A single record per CDR3 protein comes from TCRdb applying MiXCR to the multiplex PCR reads. The sample holds 100,000 to 150,000 distinct CDR3 sequences, about 22% seen once. The chain has TRBV12-3 or TRBV12-4 and TRBJ2-1, with 14 bases identical to TRBD2. Sequencing was done on a sample of glioma tissue, nonneoplastic brain tissue, or PBMCs (not recorded which). This receptor was taken from a human donor with low-grade glioma or glioblastoma, undergoing nonglioma brain surgery, or in good health (not recorded which). The CDR3 here is CASSLSGTSGGNEQFF. The DNA of the CDR3 is TGTGCCAGCAGTTTGTCCGGGACTAGCGGGGGAAATGAGCAGTTCTTC.